This T cell receptor (beta chain) appears in the sequencing data of a study of CD8 T cells in Susac syndrome. 0.5 to 1 ug RNA was reverse transcribed with random hexamers. Via MiXCR, TCRdb re-called the immunoSEQ multiplex PCR reads, giving one row per CDR3 protein. The table shows about 280,000 distinct CDR3 sequences, with roughly 84% occurring only once. Trimming took 7 bases from V and 6 from J; bases not matched to a gene: 3. The CDR3 is made up of 13 amino acids. Looked up from germline, CDR1 is MNHEY and CDR2 is SMNVEV (reference sequence). The specimen sequenced was CD8+ T cells from PBMCs. The chain recombines TRBV27 with TRBJ1-6; 7 bases map to TRBD1. This clonotype was obtained from a human donor with multiple sclerosis. The CDR3, as DNA: TGTGCCAGCAAGGGACAGCTTAATTCACCCCTCCACTTT. This gives the protein CASKGQLNSPLHF.